This T cell receptor (beta chain) was documented in a study of OX40 agonist ivuxolimab in advanced cancers. With regard to the full study: Ivuxolimab, which targeted the costimulatory receptor OX40 (CD134), was an agonistic, fully human IgG2 monoclonal antibody. Intravenous ivuxolimab was administered to patients every 2 weeks at six dose levels: 0.01, 0.1, 0.3, 1.5, 3 and 10 mg/kg. Of the roughly 52 dose-escalation patients, hepatocellular carcinoma was present in roughly 19, melanoma in roughly 15, renal cell carcinoma in 9 and head and neck cancer in 9. The dose-escalation cohort was over 70% male with a mean age of about 58 years, ranging from roughly 20 to 80. Prior anti-PD-1, anti-PD-L1 or anti-CTLA-4 therapy was permitted, and 30% to 50% of dose-escalation patients had received checkpoint inhibitors. Partial responses were achieved by three dose-escalation patients, of whom one had hepatocellular carcinoma and two had cutaneous melanoma. The purpose of peripheral TCRbeta sequencing was to test whether ivuxolimab changed TCR sequence diversity and led to clonal T-cell expansion. The paper describes the monotherapy dose-escalation part (N of about 47 patients) of the phase I trial of ivuxolimab. Study-wide findings and limitations: Partial responders in the 0.1-3.0 mg/kg groups had among the lowest normalized peripheral clonal expansion, especially among CD8+ T cells. Low levels of normalized T-cell clonal expansion were also shown by some nonresponding patients. Clonal expansion of both CD4+ and CD8+ blood T cells was observed from baseline to week 6 at doses 0.1 to 3.0 mg/kg. On average, CD8+ T cells showed more expanded clones than CD4+ T cells after ivuxolimab. The antigen specificity of the clonally expanded peripheral T cells was not determined.

As to this clone: Its target antigen remains unknown. No much larger clone exists at a distance of one base, and base qualities are not known.

For sequencing of the TCRbeta CDR3 region, genomic DNA was extracted from the sorted cells. The immunoSEQ Assay was used to sequence the TCRbeta CDR3 regions. TCRdb limited this immuneACCESS table to in-frame rearrangements with V and J called. A share of clones is missing; checked studies link under half to unresolved V genes, and the rest is unexplained. Here the sample has approximately 84,000 clones; roughly 80% occur a single time. In total, the top ten clones hold around 2.7% of the sample. The trial excluded patients who had a history of autoimmune disease or who were on systemic immunosuppression. Peripheral blood for TCR sequencing was collected from all dose cohorts at baseline, on cycle 4 day 1, and on cycle 7 day 1. Samples came from an open-label, multicenter, first-in-human phase I dose-escalation trial of ivuxolimab. Adults with locally advanced or metastatic melanoma, renal cell carcinoma, hepatocellular carcinoma or head and neck squamous cell carcinoma were enrolled in the trial. Before TCR sequencing, CD4+ and CD8+ T cells were separately sorted from peripheral blood.

The sample here was CD4+ or CD8+ T cells sorted from blood, taken in a trial of the OX40 agonist ivuxolimab. The receptor was derived from an adult with an advanced solid tumor such as melanoma, head and neck, liver or kidney cancer.

The encoded CDR3 is CASSPYRDQQETQYF. Read as DNA, the sequence is TGTGCCAGCAGTCCCTACCGGGACCAACAAGAGACCCAGTACTTC. The chain is assembled from TRBV7-9 and TRBJ2-5, with the D call perhaps TRBD1 or TRBD2, each one matching 5 bases. The CDR3, cysteine through phenylalanine, is 15 amino acids long. Of all the DNA, just the CDR3 is kept, 45 bases in frame from base 1. V is shortened by 6 bases, J by 2 bases, and the region joining them spans 16 bases. CDR1 and CDR2 were assigned from the germline V gene (reference sequence) as SEHNR and FQNEAQ.